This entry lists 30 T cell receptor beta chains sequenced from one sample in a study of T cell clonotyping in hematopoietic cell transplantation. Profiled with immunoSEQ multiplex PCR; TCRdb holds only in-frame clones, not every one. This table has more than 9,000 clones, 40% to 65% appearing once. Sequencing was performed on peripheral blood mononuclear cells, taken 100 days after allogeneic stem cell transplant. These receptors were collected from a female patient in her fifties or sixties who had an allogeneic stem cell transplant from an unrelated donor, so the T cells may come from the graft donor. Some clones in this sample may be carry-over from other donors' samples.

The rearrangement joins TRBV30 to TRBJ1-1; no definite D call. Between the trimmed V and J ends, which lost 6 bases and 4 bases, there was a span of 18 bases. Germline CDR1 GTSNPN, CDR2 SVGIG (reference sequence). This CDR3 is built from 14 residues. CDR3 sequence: CACQREGFVTEAFF. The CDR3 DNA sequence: TGTGCCTGCCAGAGGGAGGGCTTCGTCACTGAAGCTTTCTTT.

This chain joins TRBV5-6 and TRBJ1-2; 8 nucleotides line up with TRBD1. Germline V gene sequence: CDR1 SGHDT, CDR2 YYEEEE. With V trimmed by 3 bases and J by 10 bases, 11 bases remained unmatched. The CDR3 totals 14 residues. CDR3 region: CASSYPQGEEAYTF. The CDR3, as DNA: TGTGCCAGCAGCTACCCACAGGGGGAAGAGGCCTACACCTTC.

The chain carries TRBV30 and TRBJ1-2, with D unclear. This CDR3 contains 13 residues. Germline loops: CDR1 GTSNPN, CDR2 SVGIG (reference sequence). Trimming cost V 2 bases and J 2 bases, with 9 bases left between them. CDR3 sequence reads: CAWSTAANYGYTF. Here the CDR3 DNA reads TGTGCCTGGAGTACAGCGGCCAACTATGGCTACACCTTC.

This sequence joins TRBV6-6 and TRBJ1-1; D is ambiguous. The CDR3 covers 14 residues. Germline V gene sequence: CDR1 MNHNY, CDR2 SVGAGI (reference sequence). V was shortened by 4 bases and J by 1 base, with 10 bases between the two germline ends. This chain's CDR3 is CASSWVSGNTEAFF. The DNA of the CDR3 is TGTGCCAGCAGTTGGGTTTCAGGGAACACTGAAGCTTTCTTT.

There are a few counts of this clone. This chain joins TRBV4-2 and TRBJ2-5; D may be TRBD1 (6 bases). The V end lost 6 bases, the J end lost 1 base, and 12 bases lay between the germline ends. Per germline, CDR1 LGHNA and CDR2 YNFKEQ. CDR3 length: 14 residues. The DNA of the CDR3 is TGTGCCAGCAGTTCGGTAGGGGGCCAAGAGACCCAGTACTTC. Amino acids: CASSSVGGQETQYF.

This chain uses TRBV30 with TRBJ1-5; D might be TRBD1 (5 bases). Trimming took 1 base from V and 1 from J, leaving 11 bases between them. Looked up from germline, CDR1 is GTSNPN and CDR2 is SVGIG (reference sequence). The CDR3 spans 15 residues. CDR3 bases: TGTGCCTGGAGTGCGGGCAGGGAAAGCAATCAGCCCCAGCATTTT. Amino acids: CAWSAGRESNQPQHF.

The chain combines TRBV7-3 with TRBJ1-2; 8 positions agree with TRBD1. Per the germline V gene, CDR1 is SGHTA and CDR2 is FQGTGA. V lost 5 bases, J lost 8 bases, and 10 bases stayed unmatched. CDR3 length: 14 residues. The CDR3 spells CASSDGQGLGGYTF. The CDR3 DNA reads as TGTGCCAGCAGCGACGGACAGGGCCTAGGAGGCTACACCTTC.

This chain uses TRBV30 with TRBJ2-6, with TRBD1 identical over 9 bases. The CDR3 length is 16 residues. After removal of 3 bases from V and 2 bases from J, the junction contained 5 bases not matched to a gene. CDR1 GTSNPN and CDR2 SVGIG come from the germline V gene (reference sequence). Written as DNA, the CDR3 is TGTGCCTGGAGACAGGGGGCGATTCCTGGGGCCAACGTCCTGACTTTC. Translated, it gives CAWRQGAIPGANVLTF.

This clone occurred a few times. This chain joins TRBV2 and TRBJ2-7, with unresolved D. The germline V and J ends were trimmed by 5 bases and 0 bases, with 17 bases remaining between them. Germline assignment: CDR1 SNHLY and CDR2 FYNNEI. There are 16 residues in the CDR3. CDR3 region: CASSIEQFKSSYEQYF. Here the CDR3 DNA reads TGTGCCAGCAGTATCGAACAGTTCAAAAGCTCCTACGAGCAGTACTTC.

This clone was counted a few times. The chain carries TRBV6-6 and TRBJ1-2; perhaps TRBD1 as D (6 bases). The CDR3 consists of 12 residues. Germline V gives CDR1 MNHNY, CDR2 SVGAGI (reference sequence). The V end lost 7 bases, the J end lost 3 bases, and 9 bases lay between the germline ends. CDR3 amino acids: CASTPGDYGYTF. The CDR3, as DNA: TGTGCCAGCACCCCAGGGGACTATGGCTACACCTTC.

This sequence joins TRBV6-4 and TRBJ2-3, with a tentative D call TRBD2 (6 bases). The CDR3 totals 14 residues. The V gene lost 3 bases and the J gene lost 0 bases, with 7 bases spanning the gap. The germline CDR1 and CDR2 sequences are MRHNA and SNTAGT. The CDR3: CASSESGSTDTQYF. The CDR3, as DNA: TGTGCCAGCAGTGAAAGCGGGAGCACAGATACGCAGTATTTT.

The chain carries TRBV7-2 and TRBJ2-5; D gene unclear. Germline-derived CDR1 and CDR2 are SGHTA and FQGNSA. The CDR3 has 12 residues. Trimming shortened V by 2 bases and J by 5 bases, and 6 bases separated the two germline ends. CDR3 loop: CASSLNRETQYF. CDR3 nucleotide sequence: TGTGCCAGCAGCTTAAATCGGGAGACCCAGTACTTC.

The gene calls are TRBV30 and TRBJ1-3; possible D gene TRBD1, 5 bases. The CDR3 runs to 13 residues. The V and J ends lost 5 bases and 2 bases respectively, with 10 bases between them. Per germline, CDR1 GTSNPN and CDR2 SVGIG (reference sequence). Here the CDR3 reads CAWARGTGNTIYF. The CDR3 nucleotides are TGTGCCTGGGCACGGGGGACTGGAAACACCATATATTTT.

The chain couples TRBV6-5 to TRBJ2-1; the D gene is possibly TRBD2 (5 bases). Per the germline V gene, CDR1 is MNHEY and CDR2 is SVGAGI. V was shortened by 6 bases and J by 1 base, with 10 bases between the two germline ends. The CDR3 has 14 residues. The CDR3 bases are TGTGCCAGCAGCCGACGGGAATCCTACAATGAGCAGTTCTTC. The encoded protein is CASSRRESYNEQFF.

CDR3 DNA: TGTGCCAGCAGCTTAGGAACGGGGCGCGAGCAGTACTTC. This codes for CASSLGTGREQYF. The rearrangement uses TRBV7-6 and TRBJ2-7; D is possibly TRBD1 or TRBD2 (5 bases each). V was pared by 1 base and J by 6 bases, with 10 bases between. Germline V gene data show CDR1 as SGHVS and CDR2 as FNYEAQ. This CDR3 is 13 amino acids long.

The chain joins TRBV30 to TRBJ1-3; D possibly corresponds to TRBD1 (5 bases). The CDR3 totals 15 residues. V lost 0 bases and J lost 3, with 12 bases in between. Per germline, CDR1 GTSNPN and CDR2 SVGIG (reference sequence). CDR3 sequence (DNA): TGTGCCTGGAGTGTATGGGGCAAGAGTGGAAACACCATATATTTT. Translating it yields CAWSVWGKSGNTIYF.

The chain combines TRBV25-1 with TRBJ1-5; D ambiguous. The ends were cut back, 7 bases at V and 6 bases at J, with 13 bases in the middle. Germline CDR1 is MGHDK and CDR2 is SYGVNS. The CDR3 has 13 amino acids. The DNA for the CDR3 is TGTGCCAGCATTGAGGAGAGAGGTCAGCCCCAGCATTTT. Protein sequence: CASIEERGQPQHF. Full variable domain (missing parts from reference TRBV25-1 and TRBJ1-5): EADIYQTPRYLVIGTGKKITLECSQTMGHDKMYWYQQDPGMELHLIHYSYGVNSTEKGDLSSESTVSRIRTEHFPLTLESARPSHTSQYLCASIEERGQPQHFGDGTRLSIL.

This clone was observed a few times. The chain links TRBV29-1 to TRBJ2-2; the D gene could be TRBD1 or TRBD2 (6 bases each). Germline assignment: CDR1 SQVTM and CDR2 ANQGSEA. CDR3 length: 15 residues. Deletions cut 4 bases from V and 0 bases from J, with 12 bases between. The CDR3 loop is CSVGKRGANTGELFF. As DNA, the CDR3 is TGCAGCGTTGGGAAAAGGGGGGCGAACACCGGGGAGCTGTTTTTT.

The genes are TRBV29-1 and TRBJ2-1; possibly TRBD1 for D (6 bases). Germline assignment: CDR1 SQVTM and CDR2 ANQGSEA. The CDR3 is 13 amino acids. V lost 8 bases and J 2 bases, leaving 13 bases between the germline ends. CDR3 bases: TGCAGCCTATCAGGGGAAGCCTACAATGAGCAGTTCTTC. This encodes CSLSGEAYNEQFF.

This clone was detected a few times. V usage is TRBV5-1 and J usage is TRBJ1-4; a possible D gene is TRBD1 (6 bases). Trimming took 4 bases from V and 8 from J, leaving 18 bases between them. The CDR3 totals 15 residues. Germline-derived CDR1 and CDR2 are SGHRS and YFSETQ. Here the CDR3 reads CASSTSTGGWEKLFF. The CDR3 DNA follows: TGCGCCAGCAGCACCTCGACAGGAGGATGGGAAAAACTGTTTTTT.

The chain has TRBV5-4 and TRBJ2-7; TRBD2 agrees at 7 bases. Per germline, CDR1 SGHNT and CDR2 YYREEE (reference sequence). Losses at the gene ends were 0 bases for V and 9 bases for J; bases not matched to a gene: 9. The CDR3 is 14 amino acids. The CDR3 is CASSLGVAGEGQYF. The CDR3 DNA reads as TGTGCCAGCAGCTTGGGGGTAGCGGGCGAGGGGCAGTACTTC.

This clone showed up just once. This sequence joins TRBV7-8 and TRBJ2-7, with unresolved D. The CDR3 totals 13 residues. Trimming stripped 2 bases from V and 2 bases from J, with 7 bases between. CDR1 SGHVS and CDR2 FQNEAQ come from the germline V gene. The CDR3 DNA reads TGTGCCAGCAGCTTATGGCGGACCTACGAGCAGTACTTC. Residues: CASSLWRTYEQYF.

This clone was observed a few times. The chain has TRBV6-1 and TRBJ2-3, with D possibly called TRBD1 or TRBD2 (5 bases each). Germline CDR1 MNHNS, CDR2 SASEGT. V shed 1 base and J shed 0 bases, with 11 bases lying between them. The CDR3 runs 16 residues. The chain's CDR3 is CASSEVEGSSTDTQYF. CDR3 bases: TGTGCCAGCAGTGAAGTTGAGGGGAGTAGCACAGATACGCAGTATTTT.

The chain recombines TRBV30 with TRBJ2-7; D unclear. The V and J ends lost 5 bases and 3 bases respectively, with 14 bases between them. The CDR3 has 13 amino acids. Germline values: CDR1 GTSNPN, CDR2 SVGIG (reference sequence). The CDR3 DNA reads TGTGCCTGGGGTGACATGATCCACTACGAGCAGTACTTC. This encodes CAWGDMIHYEQYF.

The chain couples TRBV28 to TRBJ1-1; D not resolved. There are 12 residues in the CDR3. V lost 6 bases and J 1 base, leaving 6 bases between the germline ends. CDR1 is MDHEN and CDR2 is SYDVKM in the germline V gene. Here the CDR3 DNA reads TGTGCCAGCAGGGTGTGGAACACTGAAGCTTTCTTT. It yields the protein CASRVWNTEAFF.

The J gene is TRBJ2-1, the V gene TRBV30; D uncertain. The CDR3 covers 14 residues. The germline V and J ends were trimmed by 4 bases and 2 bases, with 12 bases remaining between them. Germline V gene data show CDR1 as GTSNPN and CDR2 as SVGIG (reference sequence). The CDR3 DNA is TGTGCCTGGATACCCGGCCTCACCTACAATGAGCAGTTCTTC. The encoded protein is CAWIPGLTYNEQFF.

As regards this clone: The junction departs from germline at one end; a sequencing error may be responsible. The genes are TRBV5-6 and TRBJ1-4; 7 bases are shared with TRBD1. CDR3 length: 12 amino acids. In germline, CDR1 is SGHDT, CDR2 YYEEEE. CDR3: CASSLGQLKLFF. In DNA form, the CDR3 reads TGTGCCAGCAGTTTGGGACAGTTAAAACTGTTTTTT.

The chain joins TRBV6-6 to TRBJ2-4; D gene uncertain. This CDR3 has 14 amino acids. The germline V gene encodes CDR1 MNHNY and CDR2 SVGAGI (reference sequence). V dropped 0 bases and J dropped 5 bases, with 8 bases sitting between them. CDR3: CASSYSATQNIQYF. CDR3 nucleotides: TGTGCCAGCAGTTACTCAGCGACTCAAAACATTCAGTACTTC.

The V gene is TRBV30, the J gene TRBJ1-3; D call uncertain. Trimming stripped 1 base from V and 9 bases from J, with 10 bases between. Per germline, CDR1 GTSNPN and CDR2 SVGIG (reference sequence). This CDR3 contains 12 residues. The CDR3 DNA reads TGTGCCTGGAGTGGGCGTGGGGTCACCATATATTTT. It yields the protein CAWSGRGVTIYF.

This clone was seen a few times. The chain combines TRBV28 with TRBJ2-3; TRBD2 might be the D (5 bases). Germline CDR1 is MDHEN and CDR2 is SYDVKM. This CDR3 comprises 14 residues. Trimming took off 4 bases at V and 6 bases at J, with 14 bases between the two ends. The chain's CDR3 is CASSSMGGLDTQYF. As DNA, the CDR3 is TGTGCCAGCAGTTCGATGGGCGGACTGGATACGCAGTATTTT.